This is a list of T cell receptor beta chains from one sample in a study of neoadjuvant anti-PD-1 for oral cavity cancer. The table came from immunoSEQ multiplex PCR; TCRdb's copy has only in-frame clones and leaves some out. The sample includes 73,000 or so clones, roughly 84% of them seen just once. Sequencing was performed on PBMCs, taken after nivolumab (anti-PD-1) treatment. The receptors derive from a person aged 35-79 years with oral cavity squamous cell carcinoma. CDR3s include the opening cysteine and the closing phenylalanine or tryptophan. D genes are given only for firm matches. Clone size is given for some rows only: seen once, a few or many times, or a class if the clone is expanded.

CDR3 protein: CASSPGGLADNEQFF; CDR3 DNA: TGTGCCAGCAGCCCCGGGGGACTAGCGGACAATGAGCAGTTCTTC; D gene: TRBD2; V gene: TRBV5-4; clone size: -; J gene: TRBJ2-1; CDR3 length: 15
CDR3 protein: CATTGGVSSYEQYF; CDR3 DNA: TGTGCCACTACAGGGGGCGTTAGCTCCTACGAGCAGTACTTC; D gene: TRBD1; V gene: TRBV10-3; clone size: -; J gene: TRBJ2-7; CDR3 length: 14
CDR3 protein: CASRAGLSGYEQYF; CDR3 DNA: TGTGCCAGCAGAGCGGGACTATCCGGCTACGAGCAGTACTTC; D gene: TRBD2; V gene: TRBV2; clone size: -; J gene: TRBJ2-7; CDR3 length: 14
CDR3 protein: CASSTMMGRRYGYTF; CDR3 DNA: TGTGCCAGCAGTACCATGATGGGTAGGAGATATGGCTACACCTTC; D gene: -; V gene: TRBV6-5; clone size: -; J gene: TRBJ1-2; CDR3 length: 15
CDR3 protein: CATSLEGAREAFF; CDR3 DNA: TGTGCCACCAGCCTTGAGGGGGCTCGTGAAGCTTTCTTT; D gene: TRBD1; V gene: TRBV15; clone size: once; J gene: TRBJ1-1; CDR3 length: 13
CDR3 protein: CASQLNPGFEWDTQYF; CDR3 DNA: TGCGCCAGCCAACTGAACCCGGGTTTCGAGTGGGATACGCAGTATTTT; D gene: -; V gene: TRBV5-1; clone size: -; J gene: TRBJ2-3; CDR3 length: 16
CDR3 protein: CASSLVSGDSGNQPQHF; CDR3 DNA: TGTGCCAGCAGCTTGGTTTCCGGGGATTCAGGCAATCAGCCCCAGCATTTT; D gene: -; V gene: TRBV5-6; clone size: few; J gene: TRBJ1-5; CDR3 length: 17
CDR3 protein: CASSLLEGAETQYF; CDR3 DNA: TGTGCCAGCAGTTTACTTGAAGGCGCAGAGACCCAGTACTTC; D gene: -; V gene: TRBV6-6; clone size: -; J gene: TRBJ2-5; CDR3 length: 14
CDR3 protein: CASSPSGYSNQPQHF; CDR3 DNA: TGCGCCAGCAGCCCCTCGGGGTATAGCAATCAGCCCCAGCATTTT; D gene: -; V gene: TRBV5-1; clone size: -; J gene: TRBJ1-5; CDR3 length: 15
CDR3 protein: CASSLADRDTEKLFF; CDR3 DNA: TGCGCCAGCAGCTTGGCGGACAGGGACACTGAAAAACTGTTTTTT; D gene: TRBD1; V gene: TRBV5-1; clone size: -; J gene: TRBJ1-4; CDR3 length: 15
CDR3 protein: CASRPGQGGDTQYF; CDR3 DNA: TGTGCCAGCAGGCCGGGACAGGGAGGGGATACGCAGTATTTT; D gene: TRBD1; V gene: TRBV2; clone size: -; J gene: TRBJ2-3; CDR3 length: 14
CDR3 protein: CASHAGQDYGYTF; CDR3 DNA: TGTGCCAGCCACGCGGGACAGGACTATGGCTACACCTTC; D gene: TRBD1; V gene: TRBV6-1; clone size: -; J gene: TRBJ1-2; CDR3 length: 13
CDR3 protein: CASSRDKSYEQYF; CDR3 DNA: TGCGCCAGCAGCCGGGACAAATCCTACGAGCAGTACTTC; D gene: -; V gene: TRBV5-1; clone size: once; J gene: TRBJ2-7; CDR3 length: 13
CDR3 protein: CASSIGSTSGNTIYF; CDR3 DNA: TGTGCCAGCAGCATAGGATCAACCTCTGGAAACACCATATATTTT; D gene: -; V gene: TRBV5-5; clone size: -; J gene: TRBJ1-3; CDR3 length: 15
CDR3 protein: CASSSPGSHYEQYF; CDR3 DNA: TGTGCCAGCAGCTCCCCCGGGTCGCACTACGAGCAGTACTTC; D gene: -; V gene: TRBV7-6; clone size: -; J gene: TRBJ2-7; CDR3 length: 14
CDR3 protein: CASSAEQGYGYGYTF; CDR3 DNA: TGTGCCAGCAGTGCAGAACAGGGGTATGGCTATGGCTACACCTTC; D gene: TRBD1; V gene: TRBV6-5; clone size: -; J gene: TRBJ1-2; CDR3 length: 15
CDR3 protein: CAISESVGAGGLYEQYF; CDR3 DNA: TGTGCCATCAGTGAGTCGGTTGGGGCGGGAGGGCTCTACGAGCAGTACTTC; D gene: TRBD2; V gene: TRBV10-3; clone size: -; J gene: TRBJ2-7; CDR3 length: 17
CDR3 protein: CASSATGTSLIQYF; CDR3 DNA: TGTGCCAGCAGCGCCACCGGGACTAGTCTCATTCAGTACTTC; D gene: TRBD2; V gene: TRBV9; clone size: -; J gene: TRBJ2-4; CDR3 length: 14
CDR3 protein: CASSWAGGSGNEQFF; CDR3 DNA: TGCGCCAGCAGCTGGGCTGGGGGTTCAGGTAATGAGCAGTTCTTC; D gene: -; V gene: TRBV4-1; clone size: -; J gene: TRBJ2-1; CDR3 length: 15
CDR3 protein: CASSSGWAGLAEAFF; CDR3 DNA: TGTGCCAGCAGTTCGGGGTGGGCAGGGTTGGCTGAAGCTTTCTTT; D gene: -; V gene: TRBV2; clone size: -; J gene: TRBJ1-1; CDR3 length: 15